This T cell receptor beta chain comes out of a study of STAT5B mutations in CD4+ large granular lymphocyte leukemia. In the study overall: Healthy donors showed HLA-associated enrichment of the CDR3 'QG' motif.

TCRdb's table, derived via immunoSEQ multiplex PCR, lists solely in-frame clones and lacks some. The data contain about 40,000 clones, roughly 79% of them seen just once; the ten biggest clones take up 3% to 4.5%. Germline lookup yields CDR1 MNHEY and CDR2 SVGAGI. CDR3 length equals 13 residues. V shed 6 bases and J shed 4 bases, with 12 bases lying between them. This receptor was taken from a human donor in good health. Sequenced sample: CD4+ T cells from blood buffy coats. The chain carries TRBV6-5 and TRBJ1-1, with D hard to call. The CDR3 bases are TGTGCCAGCAGCACGGACCCGGGCACTGAAGCTTTCTTT. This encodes CASSTDPGTEAFF.